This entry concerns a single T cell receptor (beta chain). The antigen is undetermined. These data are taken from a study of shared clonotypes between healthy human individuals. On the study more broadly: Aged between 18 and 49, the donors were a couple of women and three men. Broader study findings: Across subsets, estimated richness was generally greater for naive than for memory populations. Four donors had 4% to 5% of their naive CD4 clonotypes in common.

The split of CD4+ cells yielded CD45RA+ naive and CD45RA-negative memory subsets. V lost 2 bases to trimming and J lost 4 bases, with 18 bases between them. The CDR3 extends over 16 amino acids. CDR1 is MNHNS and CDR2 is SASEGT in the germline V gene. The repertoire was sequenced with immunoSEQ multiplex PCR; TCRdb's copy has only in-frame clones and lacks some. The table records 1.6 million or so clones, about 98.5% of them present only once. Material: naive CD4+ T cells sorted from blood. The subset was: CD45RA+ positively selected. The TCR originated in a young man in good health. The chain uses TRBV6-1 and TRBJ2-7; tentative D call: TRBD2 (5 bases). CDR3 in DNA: TGTGCCAGCAGTGAAATGGGAGCAACCCCTAGGTACGAGCAGTACTTC. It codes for CASSEMGATPRYEQYF.